Listed here are 31 T cell receptor beta chains from one sample, sequenced in a study of blood T cell repertoires in COVID-19. Profiled with immunoSEQ multiplex PCR; TCRdb holds only in-frame clones, not every one. The sample carries 40,000 to 50,000 clones, around 87% recorded once. The sample consisted of peripheral blood. The receptor source for this set is a human donor in a cohort sampled during active COVID-19.

This rearrangement joins TRBV6-1 to TRBJ1-6; D gene ambiguous. The V end lost 1 base, the J end lost 0 bases, and 10 bases lay between the germline ends. CDR1 is MNHNS, CDR2 SASEGT, per germline. The CDR3 length is 17 residues. The CDR3 DNA reads as TGTGCCAGCAGTGAAGACGAGAGGAGCTCCTATAATTCACCCCTCCACTTT. This translates into CASSEDERSSYNSPLHF.

The rearrangement links TRBV5-5 to TRBJ2-3; 7 nucleotides align to TRBD2. V trimming: 0 bases; J trimming: 6 bases; junction bases outside the gene matches: 1. This CDR3 contains 13 residues. CDR1 is SGHKS, CDR2 YYEKEE, per germline (reference sequence). The DNA for the CDR3 is TGTGCCAGCAGCTTGGGGACTAGGGATACGCAGTATTTT. Translated: CASSLGTRDTQYF.

The chain employs TRBV7-8 and TRBJ2-3; 10 bases line up with TRBD2. The CDR3 spans 18 residues. Germline CDR1 is SGHVS and CDR2 is FQNEAQ. The V and J ends lost 2 bases and 0 bases, in that order; junction bases with no gene match: 8. CDR3 DNA: TGTGCCAGCAGCTTACCGAGCGGGGGGGCTCGTAGCACAGATACGCAGTATTTT. Its protein is CASSLPSGGARSTDTQYF.

The rearrangement joins TRBV3-1 (or the pseudogene TRBV3-2) to TRBJ1-2; unclear D gene. Germline values: CDR1 LGHDT, CDR2 YNNKEL (reference sequence). Trimming left V 0 bases short and J 5 bases short, with 10 bases between. The CDR3 length is 14 residues. CDR3 in amino acids: CASSQDLSGYGYTF. The CDR3 bases are TGTGCCAGCAGCCAAGATTTATCGGGGTATGGCTACACCTTC.

The rearrangement joins TRBV2 to TRBJ2-7, with 7 bases aligning to TRBD1. The ends lost 10 bases at V and 3 bases at J; junction bases unmatched: 12. This CDR3 spans 14 amino acids. The germline V gene has CDR1 SNHLY and CDR2 FYNNEI. CDR3 coding DNA: TGTGCCACCACATCACAGGGGCCCTTCTACGAGCAGTACTTC. This translates into CATTSQGPFYEQYF.

The chain links TRBV5-5 to TRBJ2-7; 7 bases line up with TRBD2. J gave up 3 bases and V 4 bases, and 4 bases lay outside the gene matches. Germline V gives CDR1 SGHKS, CDR2 YYEKEE (reference sequence). The CDR3 is made up of 13 amino acids. The CDR3 DNA reads TGTGCCAGCAGCGGCCGGGAGGACTACGAGCAGTACTTC. Amino acid sequence: CASSGREDYEQYF.

The V gene is TRBV18, the J gene TRBJ2-2; D gene uncertain. V dropped 1 base and J dropped 1 base, with 7 bases sitting between them. There are 15 residues in the CDR3. Germline CDR1 and CDR2: KGHSH and LQKENI. The CDR3 DNA reads TGTGCCAGCTCACCACGGAGCCTGAACACCGGGGAGCTGTTTTTT. Translating gives CASSPRSLNTGELFF.

This clone occurred once. The J gene is TRBJ1-1, the V gene TRBV7-2; TRBD1 matches 9 bases. Per germline, CDR1 SGHTA and CDR2 FQGNSA. The CDR3 is made up of 14 amino acids. J gave up 7 bases and V 5 bases, and 8 bases lay outside the gene matches. As DNA, the CDR3 is TGTGCCAGCAGCCTCCTCCAGGGACAGGGTGAAGCTTTCTTT. Amino acids: CASSLLQGQGEAFF. Full variable domain (missing parts from reference TRBV7-2 and TRBJ1-1): GAGVSQSPSNKVTEKGKDVELRCDPISGHTALYWYRQSLGQGLEFLIYFQGNSAPDKSGLPSDRFSAERTGGSVSTLTIQRTQQEDSAVYLCASSLLQGQGEAFFGQGTRLTVV.

J is TRBJ2-1 and V is TRBV7-8, with 8 bases lining up with TRBD1. With V trimmed by 10 bases and J by 5 bases, 10 bases remained unmatched. Germline V gives CDR1 SGHVS, CDR2 FQNEAQ. The CDR3 spans 14 residues. The CDR3 coding sequence is TGTGCCACCAAAAGGGACAGGCAAAACAATGAGCAGTTCTTC. Translating gives CATKRDRQNNEQFF.

This chain joins TRBV25-1 and TRBJ1-6, with D possibly matching TRBD1 (5 bases). The germline V and J ends were trimmed by 7 bases and 10 bases, with 14 bases remaining between them. Germline values: CDR1 MGHDK, CDR2 SYGVNS. There are 13 residues in the CDR3. CDR3 protein: CASTGGFGSPLHF. The CDR3 nucleotides are TGTGCCAGCACCGGGGGGTTTGGATCACCCCTCCACTTT.

This clone was detected only once. The chain carries TRBV6-1 and TRBJ2-5, with TRBD2 matching 15 bases. The V and J ends lost 2 bases and 5 bases, in that order; junction bases with no gene match: 12. The length of the CDR3 is 19 residues. Germline V gene sequence: CDR1 MNHNS, CDR2 SASEGT. CDR3 nucleotides: TGTGCCAGCAGTGAAATTGGACTAGCGGGGGGGCGAGTAGGGGAGACCCAGTACTTC. Translation gives CASSEIGLAGGRVGETQYF.

The J gene is TRBJ1-2, the V gene TRBV7-2, with a possible D match to TRBD1 (6 bases). V was pared by 2 bases and J by 7 bases, with 11 bases between. The CDR3 has 13 amino acids. Germline V CDR1 and CDR2: SGHTA, FQGNSA. CDR3 bases: TGTGCCAGCAGCTTACGACAGGAACGTGGCTACACCTTC. Its protein is CASSLRQERGYTF. The whole variable domain, remainder taken from reference TRBV7-2 and TRBJ1-2, is GAGVSQSPSNKVTEKGKDVELRCDPISGHTALYWYRQSLGQGLEFLIYFQGNSAPDKSGLPSDRFSAERTGGSVSTLTIQRTQQEDSAVYLCASSLRQERGYTFGSGTRLTVV.

This clone came up once. V gene TRBV27 combines with J gene TRBJ2-7, with D tentatively TRBD2 (6 bases). The germline CDR1 and CDR2 sequences are MNHEY and SMNVEV (reference sequence). The CDR3 has 15 amino acids. V lost 6 bases to trimming and J lost 0 bases, with 15 bases between them. The CDR3 loop reads CASRLLGGSSYEQYF. The CDR3 region has the DNA TGTGCCAGCAGATTACTGGGGGGAAGCTCCTACGAGCAGTACTTC.

The chain carries TRBV7-4 and TRBJ2-3; 7 nucleotides line up with TRBD2. The germline CDR1 and CDR2 sequences are SGHVT and SQSDAQ. This CDR3 is 16 amino acids long. The V and J ends lost 1 base and 5 bases, in that order; junction bases with no gene match: 9. This chain's CDR3 is CASSLVAGRGIDTQYF. The CDR3 bases are TGTGCCAGCAGCTTAGTAGCGGGTCGAGGTATAGATACGCAGTATTTT.

This clone was counted once. This chain uses TRBV7-9 with TRBJ1-2; TRBD1 matches at 9 bases. J gave up 4 bases and V 2 bases, and 5 bases lay outside the gene matches. From germline, CDR1 is SEHNR and CDR2 FQNEAQ (reference sequence). The CDR3 totals 15 residues. CDR3: CASSLRTGEGYGYTF. Written as DNA, the CDR3 is TGTGCCAGCAGCTTACGGACAGGGGAGGGCTATGGCTACACCTTC. Combining the CDR3 with reference TRBV7-9 and TRBJ1-2 gives the whole variable domain DTGVSQNPRHKITKRGQNVTFRCDPISEHNRLYWYRQTLGQGPEFLTYFQNEAQLEKSRLLSDRFSAERPKGSFSTLEIQRTEQGDSAMYLCASSLRTGEGYGYTFGSGTRLTVV.

This chain links TRBV6-5 with TRBJ2-7; D is uncertain. Germline V lookup: CDR1 MNHEY, CDR2 SVGAGI. The CDR3 is 14 residues long. V shed 0 bases and J shed 2 bases, with 8 bases lying between them. The CDR3 is CASSYSQVTYEQYF. The CDR3 DNA reads TGTGCCAGCAGTTACTCCCAGGTCACCTACGAGCAGTACTTC.

The rearrangement joins TRBV6-5 to TRBJ1-4; D is undetermined. The CDR3 covers 13 residues. V lost 8 bases and J lost 4, with 11 bases in between. CDR1 and CDR2 from the germline V gene are MNHEY and SVGAGI. CDR3 loop: CASQLHLNEKLFF. The CDR3 nucleotides are TGTGCCAGCCAACTCCACCTTAATGAAAAACTGTTTTTT.

Regarding this clone: At the DNA level, this CDR3 is encoded by other sequences in the same sample as well. This chain uses TRBV9 with TRBJ1-2, with 7 bases identical to TRBD1. This CDR3 is built from 13 residues. V was clipped by 8 bases and J by 7 bases; unmatched bases: 11. CDR1 is SGDLS, CDR2 YYNGEE, per germline. The CDR3 coding sequence is TGTGCCAGTAGCCTAAGACAGGGTCGTGGCTACACCTTC. This encodes CASSLRQGRGYTF.

This clone showed up just a few times. CDR3 amino acids: CASSQAQISGNTIYF. As DNA, the CDR3 is TGTGCCAGCAGCCAAGCCCAGATCTCTGGAAACACCATATATTTT. The chain carries TRBV4-2 and TRBJ1-3; D is uncertain. Trimming shortened V by 1 base and J by 0 bases, and 7 bases separated the two germline ends. The CDR3 sequence is 15 residues long. Germline CDR1 reads LGHNA; CDR2 reads YNFKEQ.

The chain employs TRBV6-5 and TRBJ1-2; D is unclear. CDR1 and CDR2 (germline): MNHEY, SVGAGI. CDR3 length: 13 residues. V was trimmed by 6 bases and J by 6 bases, leaving 14 bases between them. The CDR3 sequence: CASSGTESDGYTF. CDR3 DNA: TGTGCCAGCAGCGGTACAGAGTCGGATGGCTACACCTTC.

The chain links TRBV5-1 to TRBJ2-1; 15 positions agree with TRBD2. Germline CDR1 is SGHRS and CDR2 is YFSETQ. The CDR3 has 15 residues. V was pared by 4 bases and J by 8 bases, with 4 bases of the junction left unmatched. The CDR3 is CASSPGLAGGDEQFF. CDR3 DNA sequence: TGCGCCAGCAGCCCGGGACTAGCGGGAGGTGATGAGCAGTTCTTC.

The V call is TRBV28, the J call TRBJ1-1, with 12 bases aligning to TRBD1. Germline CDR1 is MDHEN and CDR2 is SYDVKM. The CDR3 has 15 amino acids. The V gene end was trimmed by 5 bases and the J gene end by 4 bases; junction bases not matched to a gene: 5. The chain's CDR3 is CASSPPGQGATEAFF. CDR3 DNA sequence: TGTGCCAGCAGTCCACCGGGACAGGGGGCCACTGAAGCTTTCTTT. Full variable domain (missing parts from reference TRBV28 and TRBJ1-1): DVKVTQSSRYLVKRTGEKVFLECVQDMDHENMFWYRQDPGLGLRLIYFSYDVKMKEKGDIPEGYSVSREKKERFSLILESASTNQTSMYLCASSPPGQGATEAFFGQGTRLTVV.

This clone was seen only once. This chain uses TRBV5-1 with TRBJ1-4; TRBD1 aligns across 9 bases. CDR3 length: 14 residues. The ends lost 0 bases at V and 9 bases at J; junction bases unmatched: 3. In germline, CDR1 is SGHRS, CDR2 YFSETQ. The DNA for the CDR3 is TGCGCCAGCAGCTTGGGGACAGGGGAGAAAAAACTGTTTTTT. Its protein product is CASSLGTGEKKLFF.

This clone came up once. The chain carries TRBV7-9 and TRBJ2-7, with a possible D match to TRBD1 (7 bases). The V gene's germline CDR1 is SEHNR and CDR2 FQNEAQ (reference sequence). The CDR3 runs to 15 residues. V dropped 5 bases and J dropped 2 bases, with 16 bases sitting between them. The CDR3 region has the DNA TGTGCCAGCAGCACGGGGGACAGCCTCCCCTACGAGCAGTACTTC. Protein: CASSTGDSLPYEQYF. Full variable domain (missing parts from reference TRBV7-9 and TRBJ2-7): DTGVSQNPRHKITKRGQNVTFRCDPISEHNRLYWYRQTLGQGPEFLTYFQNEAQLEKSRLLSDRFSAERPKGSFSTLEIQRTEQGDSAMYLCASSTGDSLPYEQYFGPGTRLTVT.

The V gene is TRBV27, the J gene TRBJ1-4; TRBD1 matches at 9 bases. V shed 3 bases and J 3 bases; nucleotides not matched to a gene: 2. Germline-derived CDR1 and CDR2 are MNHEY and SMNVEV (reference sequence). This CDR3 spans 15 amino acids. CDR3 protein: CASSFGDRANEKLFF. The DNA of the CDR3 is TGTGCCAGCAGTTTCGGGGACAGGGCTAATGAAAAACTGTTTTTT. The variable domain in full, with the rest retrieved from reference TRBV27 and TRBJ1-4, is EAQVTQNPRYLITVTGKKLTVTCSQNMNHEYMSWYRQDPGLGLRQIYYSMNVEVTDKGDVPEGYKVSRKEKRNFPLILESPSPNQTSLYFCASSFGDRANEKLFFGSGTQLSVL.

The chain links TRBV11-2 to TRBJ1-2; D remains ambiguous. Trimming took off 1 base at V and 1 base at J, with 7 bases between the two ends. The germline V gene encodes CDR1 SGHAT and CDR2 FQNNGV. The CDR3 totals 14 residues. The DNA of the CDR3 is TGTGCCAGCAGCTTAGTTTCCTTTAACTATGGCTACACCTTC. Its protein is CASSLVSFNYGYTF. Supplemented by reference TRBV11-2 and TRBJ1-2, the full variable domain reads EAGVAQSPRYKIIEKRQSVAFWCNPISGHATLYWYQQILGQGPKLLIQFQNNGVVDDSQLPKDRFSAERLKGVDSTLKIQPAKLEDSAVYLCASSLVSFNYGYTFGSGTRLTVV.

The V call is TRBV4-1, the J call TRBJ2-3; D might be TRBD1 (5 bases). V was cut by 0 bases and J by 1 base, with 11 bases left in between. This CDR3 is built from 16 residues. Germline V gene lookup returns CDR1 MGHRA and CDR2 YSYEKL. CDR3 sequence: CASSQEKGLGTDTQYF. In nucleotides, the CDR3 is TGCGCCAGCAGCCAAGAAAAGGGGTTAGGCACAGATACGCAGTATTTT.

V is TRBV28 and J is TRBJ2-7; unclear D gene. Trimming shortened V by 4 bases and J by 3 bases, and 10 bases separated the two germline ends. Germline loops: CDR1 MDHEN, CDR2 SYDVKM. The CDR3 length is 13 residues. CDR3 loop: CASSWSGYYEQYF. CDR3 nucleotide sequence: TGTGCCAGCAGTTGGTCAGGATACTACGAGCAGTACTTC.

The chain combines TRBV5-1 with TRBJ2-7; maybe TRBD2 (5 bases). V lost 5 bases and J 2 bases, leaving 11 bases between the germline ends. The V gene's germline CDR1 is SGHRS and CDR2 YFSETQ. The CDR3 runs 13 residues. This chain's CDR3 is CASSVGKTYEQYF. The CDR3 nucleotides are TGCGCCAGCAGTGTCGGGAAAACCTACGAGCAGTACTTC.

This clone has only one observation. This chain joins TRBV6-5 and TRBJ2-3; 8 nucleotides align to TRBD2. Germline loops: CDR1 MNHEY, CDR2 SVGAGI. Trimming took 6 bases from V and 0 from J; bases not matched to a gene: 2. This CDR3 region has 14 residues. The chain's CDR3 is CASRPSGSTDTQYF. CDR3 sequence (DNA): TGTGCCAGCAGGCCTAGCGGGAGCACAGATACGCAGTATTTT.

This chain connects TRBV19 to TRBJ2-7; TRBD2 agrees at 11 bases. The CDR3 consists of 15 residues. Germline values: CDR1 LNHDA, CDR2 SQIVND (reference sequence). Trimming cost V 3 bases and J 2 bases; bases outside gene matches: 3. The CDR3 DNA follows: TGTGCCAGTAGTATGGCTAGCGGGAGGACCTACGAGCAGTACTTC. Protein product: CASSMASGRTYEQYF. Variable domain in full (rest from reference TRBV19 and TRBJ2-7): DGGITQSPKYLFRKEGQNVTLSCEQNLNHDAMYWYRQDPGQGLRLIYYSQIVNDFQKGDIAEGYSVSREKKESFPLTVTSAQKNPTAFYLCASSMASGRTYEQYFGPGTRLTVT.